Following are 6 T cell receptor beta chains from one sample sequenced in a study of blood T cell repertoires in COVID-19. Method: immunoSEQ multiplex PCR; TCRdb's copy keeps in-frame clones and lacks some. The sample lists a few hundred thousand clones, around nine tenths seen once, with 0.85% to 1% in the top ten. The sequencing input was peripheral blood. The receptors shown here come from a middle-aged woman who had recovered from COVID-19.

The chain employs TRBV5-1 and TRBJ2-3; 12 positions match TRBD2. The CDR3 length is 16 residues. J was trimmed by 3 bases and V by 0 bases; bases with no gene match: 2. CDR1 SGHRS and CDR2 YFSETQ come from the germline V gene. In DNA form, the CDR3 reads TGCGCCAGCAGCTTGGGAGGGACTAGCGGGACAGATACGCAGTATTTT. Protein sequence: CASSLGGTSGTDTQYF.

This CDR3 reads CATSRYTGGEQYF. The CDR3, as DNA: TGTGCCACCAGCAGATATACAGGGGGCGAGCAGTACTTC. V and J are TRBV15 and TRBJ2-7; 8 bases line up with TRBD1. Germline-derived CDR1 and CDR2 are LNHNV and YYDKDF (reference sequence). The CDR3 loop spans 13 amino acids. V dropped 2 bases and J dropped 6; count of bases not matched to a gene: 3.

The genes are TRBV19 and TRBJ1-1; D may be TRBD1 (6 bases). The ends were cut back, 3 bases at V and 0 bases at J, with 8 bases in the middle. In germline, CDR1 is LNHDA, CDR2 SQIVND (reference sequence). The CDR3 loop spans 14 amino acids. The CDR3 nucleotides are TGTGCCAGTAGTATGACAGGAGTGAACACTGAAGCTTTCTTT. Translated, it gives CASSMTGVNTEAFF.

This chain links TRBV5-1 with TRBJ2-2; 15 positions match TRBD2. With V trimmed by 4 bases and J by 4 bases, 11 bases remained unmatched. Per the germline V gene, CDR1 is SGHRS and CDR2 is YFSETQ. This CDR3 is 19 amino acids long. The CDR3 protein is CASSLGPGLAGGFTGELFF. In DNA form, the CDR3 reads TGCGCCAGCAGCCTGGGGCCGGGACTAGCGGGAGGTTTCACCGGGGAGCTGTTTTTT.

This chain joins TRBV7-2 and TRBJ2-2; 7 bases line up with TRBD1. The CDR3 runs to 15 residues. CDR1 is SGHTA and CDR2 is FQGNSA in the germline V gene. J was trimmed by 7 bases and V by 1 base; bases with no gene match: 6. The CDR3 region is CASSLERGRNGELFF. The CDR3, as DNA: TGTGCCAGCAGCTTAGAAAGGGGGCGAAACGGGGAGCTGTTTTTT.

V is TRBV20-1 and J is TRBJ2-1; no clear D gene. This CDR3 has 13 residues. V shed 3 bases and J shed 6 bases, with 12 bases lying between them. Germline CDR1 is DFQATT and CDR2 is SNEGSKA (reference sequence). CDR3 in amino acids: CSASPGSGNEQFF. Written as DNA, the CDR3 is TGCAGTGCTAGTCCTGGTTCCGGCAATGAGCAGTTCTTC.